This record looks at one T cell receptor beta chain sequence and its context. Its antigen is unidentified. Unique molecular identifiers were carried by the TCR beta cDNA libraries. TCRdb independently ran MiXCR on the PCR reads; one entry per CDR3 protein. The sample lists about 820,000 distinct CDR3 sequences; about 53% were seen once. Germline V gene data show CDR1 as DFQATT and CDR2 as SNEGSKA (reference sequence). The CDR3 runs 18 residues. The trim removed 0 bases at V and 5 bases at J, leaving 10 bases unmatched. This entry comes from a study of post-analysis software for immune sequencing data. Study observations and caveats: Among multiple sclerosis patients, normalized Chao1 diversity was significantly below that of controls. TRBV5-6, TRBV5-1 and TRBV20-1 belonged to a set of about 5 TRBV segments that were more frequent in patients than controls.

The sequence came from a girl aged 10-17 years with multiple sclerosis. Source material: blood. The chain couples TRBV20-1 to TRBJ2-3, with TRBD2 identical over 14 bases. The CDR3 DNA is TGCAGTGCTAGAGATCGGAAGACTAGCGGGAGGGCTGGAGATACGCAGTATTTT. Translating it yields CSARDRKTSGRAGDTQYF.